The rows below give T cell receptor beta chains drawn from one sample of a study of T cell responses to AZD1222 COVID-19 vaccine. Profiled with immunoSEQ multiplex PCR; TCRdb holds only in-frame clones, not every one. The profile shows 100,000 to 150,000 clones, roughly 85% of them singletons. Material: peripheral blood, obtained 28 days after the second dose of the MenACWY control vaccine. These receptors originate from an adult who received the MenACWY meningococcal vaccine as a control. Both conserved end residues are part of each CDR3. D genes are given only for firm matches. Clone size is not always given. Where it is, it says once, few, many or a class for expanded clones.

abundance	v_gene	j_gene	len	d_gene	CDR3aa	CDR3nt
NA	TRBV19	TRBJ2-1	16	TRBD2	CASSIGQRGGRSEQFF	TGTGCCAGTAGTATAGGTCAACGGGGGGGCCGTAGTGAGCAGTTCTTC
NA	TRBV5-1	TRBJ1-1	13	NA	CASSPLAYTEAFF	TGCGCCAGCAGCCCCTTGGCTTACACTGAAGCTTTCTTT
NA	TRBV4-1	TRBJ1-1	17	NA	CASSQRTLRVMNTEAFF	TGCGCCAGCAGCCAAAGGACCTTGCGGGTTATGAACACTGAAGCTTTCTTT
NA	TRBV9	TRBJ2-3	16	NA	CASSVGVGASTDTQYF	TGTGCCAGCAGCGTAGGTGTCGGGGCTAGCACAGATACGCAGTATTTT
NA	TRBV7-9	TRBJ2-1	13	NA	CASSPRGPDEQFF	TGTGCCAGCAGCCCTAGGGGCCCAGATGAGCAGTTCTTC
NA	TRBV20-1	TRBJ2-3	15	TRBD2	CSASGSGNMEDTQYF	TGCAGTGCTAGTGGGAGCGGGAATATGGAAGATACGCAGTATTTT
NA	TRBV6-4	TRBJ2-1	15	NA	CASSLDGQAYNEQFF	TGTGCCAGCAGTTTGGATGGACAAGCCTACAATGAGCAGTTCTTC
NA	TRBV5-1	TRBJ1-4	15	NA	CASSLDRTGGEKLFF	TGCGCCAGCAGCTTGGATAGGACCGGGGGCGAAAAACTGTTTTTT
NA	TRBV18	TRBJ1-1	16	NA	CASSPGVGTRNTEAFF	TGTGCCAGCTCACCGGGGGTAGGAACACGGAACACTGAAGCTTTCTTT
few	TRBV10-3	TRBJ2-7	10	NA	CAIGTLEQYF	TGTGCCATCGGGACCCTCGAGCAGTACTTC
once	TRBV30	TRBJ2-1	15	TRBD2	CAWSEGLAGANEQFF	TGTGCCTGGAGTGAGGGACTAGCGGGAGCCAATGAGCAGTTCTTC
NA	TRBV19	TRBJ1-2	16	NA	CASSIPPGAALYGYTF	TGTGCCAGTAGTATACCCCCCGGCGCGGCCCTCTATGGCTACACCTTC
NA	TRBV6-5	TRBJ1-5	16	TRBD1	CASSYGGTGVNQPQHF	TGTGCCAGCAGTTACGGGGGAACAGGGGTCAATCAGCCCCAGCATTTT
NA	TRBV7-2	TRBJ1-1	11	NA	CASSPYVGAFF	TGTGCCAGCAGCCCCTATGTTGGGGCTTTCTTT
NA	TRBV30	TRBJ1-1	12	NA	CAWSRGVTEAFF	TGTGCCTGGAGCCGCGGGGTCACTGAAGCTTTCTTT
NA	TRBV7-8	TRBJ1-4	15	TRBD1	CASSVGQGNNEKLFF	TGTGCCAGCAGCGTCGGACAGGGGAATAATGAAAAACTGTTTTTT
NA	TRBV2	TRBJ2-2	14	TRBD2	CARGTSGVTGELFF	TGTGCCAGGGGGACTAGCGGAGTCACCGGGGAGCTGTTTTTT
NA	TRBV15	TRBJ1-5	16	NA	CATSRDRGGSYQPQHF	TGTGCCACCAGCAGAGACAGGGGAGGCTCGTATCAGCCCCAGCATTTT
NA	TRBV9	TRBJ2-1	15	NA	CASGRSDSPYNEQFF	TGTGCCAGCGGGCGGTCTGACAGCCCCTACAATGAGCAGTTCTTC
NA	TRBV6-5	TRBJ1-1	15	NA	CASSYSISGNTEAFF	TGTGCCAGCAGTTACTCGATTTCAGGGAACACTGAAGCTTTCTTT
NA	TRBV4-1	TRBJ2-7	17	TRBD1	CASSQDPDRGQTYEQYF	TGCGCCAGCAGCCAAGACCCAGACAGGGGGCAGACCTACGAGCAGTACTTC
NA	TRBV28	TRBJ1-1	16	NA	CASRPGLRGRGTEAFF	TGTGCCAGCAGACCAGGACTCCGGGGGAGAGGCACTGAAGCTTTCTTT
NA	TRBV27	TRBJ1-5	19	TRBD1	CASSLAAGTGRYSNQPQHF	TGTGCCAGCAGTCTCGCCGCCGGGACAGGGCGATATAGCAATCAGCCCCAGCATTTT
NA	TRBV5-1	TRBJ1-6	16	TRBD1	CASSPGTGVTNSPLHF	TGCGCCAGCAGCCCCGGGACAGGGGTAACCAATTCACCCCTCCACTTT
NA	TRBV5-4	TRBJ1-3	14	NA	CASSLGQGRNTIYF	TGTGCCAGCAGCTTGGGCCAGGGAAGAAACACCATATATTTT
NA	TRBV6-4	TRBJ1-1	14	NA	CASSEGVAWGATFF	NA
NA	TRBV4-1	TRBJ2-6	19	TRBD1	CASSQVPGQGITGANVLTF	TGCGCCAGCAGCCAAGTTCCGGGACAGGGTATTACTGGGGCCAACGTCCTGACTTTC
NA	TRBV7-9	TRBJ2-1	12	NA	CASSLSSGEQFF	TGTGCCAGCAGCTTATCGAGTGGGGAGCAGTTCTTC
NA	TRBV18	TRBJ1-1	13	NA	CASSLNAKAEAFF	TGTGCCAGCTCACTAAACGCTAAAGCTGAAGCTTTCTTT
NA	TRBV4-3	TRBJ1-6	15	NA	CASSQVTEGISPLHF	TGCGCCAGCAGCCAAGTCACCGAAGGGATTTCACCCCTCCACTTT
NA	TRBV4-2	TRBJ1-4	14	NA	CASSQVRVNEKLFF	TGTGCCAGCAGCCAAGTACGGGTTAATGAAAAACTGTTTTTT
NA	TRBV9	TRBJ1-4	15	NA	CASSASGATNEKLFF	TGTGCCAGCAGCGCCTCAGGGGCCACTAATGAAAAACTGTTTTTT
once	TRBV15	TRBJ1-2	14	NA	CATSRPDGGGARTF	TGTGCCACCAGCAGACCTGACGGTGGGGGGGCGCGGACCTTC
NA	TRBV10-1	TRBJ1-3	13	TRBD1	CASRGTAGNTIYF	TGCGCCAGCCGGGGGACAGCTGGAAACACCATATATTTT
NA	TRBV3-1/TRBV3-2	TRBJ2-1	15	TRBD2	CASTIRGGTYNEQFF	TGTGCCAGCACCATCCGGGGGGGAACATACAATGAGCAGTTCTTC